These 16 T cell receptor beta chains share one sample of origin, sequenced in a study of shared clonotypes between healthy human individuals. The protocol was immunoSEQ multiplex PCR, while the TCRdb copy is restricted to in-frame clones and leaves out a portion. The table includes about 1.5 million clones, about 98% detected once. Sequencing input: naive CD4+ T cells sorted from blood. Subset given: CD45RA+ positively selected. The source of these receptors is a man in his thirties or forties in good health.

The genes are TRBV5-6 and TRBJ2-1; 8 bases agree with TRBD1. This CDR3 contains 13 residues. Trimming removed 4 bases from V and 6 bases from J; junction bases left unmatched: 3. Per germline, CDR1 SGHDT and CDR2 YYEEEE. The CDR3 region is CASSPDRVNEQFF. The CDR3 DNA is TGTGCCAGCAGCCCGGACAGGGTCAATGAGCAGTTCTTC.

The gene calls are TRBV11-3 and TRBJ2-2; the D is unclear. The V and J ends lost 5 bases and 5 bases respectively, with 18 bases between them. The CDR3 covers 16 residues. CDR1 and CDR2 from the germline V gene are SGHNT and YENEEA. The CDR3 region has the DNA TGTGCCAGCAGCCACCCGGCTGGGTGGATAACCGGGGAGCTGTTTTTT. Translating gives CASSHPAGWITGELFF.

V is TRBV7-9 and J is TRBJ2-1, with D tentatively TRBD2 (5 bases). The germline CDR1 and CDR2 sequences are SEHNR and FQNEAQ (reference sequence). Trimming took off 2 bases at V and 2 bases at J, with 22 bases between the two ends. This CDR3 has 19 amino acids. CDR3 loop: CASSLLPRGPEGPYNEQFF. CDR3 in DNA: TGTGCCAGCAGCTTATTACCCCGCGGGCCAGAAGGCCCCTACAATGAGCAGTTCTTC.

The rearrangement uses TRBV28 and TRBJ2-2, with 7 bases matching TRBD1. Trimming removed 4 bases from V and 8 bases from J; junction bases left unmatched: 22. Germline assignment: CDR1 MDHEN and CDR2 SYDVKM. The CDR3 consists of 19 residues. CDR3 loop: CASSSIGGLPGAPAGELFF. The CDR3 nucleotides are TGTGCCAGCAGTTCTATAGGGGGCCTCCCCGGGGCGCCGGCGGGGGAGCTGTTTTTT.

The rearrangement joins TRBV6-5 to TRBJ1-5; no reliable D call. With 2 bases removed from V and 7 bases from J, the gap between germline ends came to 9 bases. Germline CDR1 is MNHEY and CDR2 is SVGAGI. CDR3 length: 13 amino acids. CDR3 nucleotides: TGTGCCAGCAGTTACGACGGCCGGCAGCCCCAGCATTTT. Its protein product is CASSYDGRQPQHF.

The CDR3 region is CASSTGTPNTGELFF. CDR3 DNA sequence: TGTGCCAGCAGCACCGGGACTCCGAACACCGGGGAGCTGTTTTTT. This chain connects TRBV7-9 to TRBJ2-2; D is possibly TRBD2 (6 bases). This CDR3 is built from 15 residues. With 5 bases removed from V and 0 bases from J, the gap between germline ends came to 10 bases. Germline-derived CDR1 and CDR2 are SEHNR and FQNEAQ (reference sequence).

This clone was recorded once. The rearrangement joins TRBV2 to TRBJ2-1, with 12 bases matching TRBD2. J gave up 9 bases and V 6 bases, and 9 bases lay outside the gene matches. CDR1 SNHLY and CDR2 FYNNEI come from the germline V gene. There are 15 residues in the CDR3. DNA of the CDR3: TGTGCCAGCAGGACAAGACTAGCGGGAGAGCCTGAGCAGTTCTTC. Protein: CASRTRLAGEPEQFF.

The chain is built from TRBV18 and TRBJ2-3; D assignment may be TRBD1 or TRBD2 (5 bases each). This CDR3 contains 16 residues. V was shortened by 5 bases and J by 1 base, with 16 bases between the two germline ends. In germline, CDR1 is KGHSH, CDR2 LQKENI. This chain's CDR3 is CASSSRGDSGTDTQYF. CDR3 nucleotide sequence: TGTGCCAGCTCATCACGAGGGGATAGCGGCACAGATACGCAGTATTTT.

The gene calls are TRBV29-1 and TRBJ2-3, with D tentatively TRBD1 (5 bases). Trimming left V 5 bases short and J 6 bases short, with 12 bases between. Germline V gene data show CDR1 as SQVTM and CDR2 as ANQGSEA. This CDR3 is 12 amino acids long. The CDR3 here is CSVRTPGDTQYF. The DNA of the CDR3 is TGCAGCGTTCGGACACCAGGGGATACGCAGTATTTT.

This rearrangement joins TRBV2 to TRBJ2-7; the D gene could be TRBD1 or TRBD2 (5 bases each). This CDR3 comprises 12 residues. Trimming took 6 bases from V and 1 from J, leaving 7 bases between them. Per germline, CDR1 SNHLY and CDR2 FYNNEI. CDR3 in amino acids: CASRRGSYEQYF. CDR3 nucleotide sequence: TGTGCCAGCAGGAGGGGTTCCTACGAGCAGTACTTC.

The chain employs TRBV5-3 and TRBJ2-7; tentatively, D is TRBD1 or TRBD2 (5 bases each). TRBV5-3 is an ORF for which the function is uncertain. This CDR3 is 14 amino acids long. V lost 1 base, J lost 5 bases, and 13 bases lay in between. The CDR3 protein is CARSLSSGGHEQYF. The CDR3 bases are TGTGCCAGAAGCTTGTCGTCTGGGGGACACGAGCAGTACTTC.

V and J are TRBV10-2 and TRBJ2-5; D is uncertain. The CDR3 runs to 14 residues. Germline V lookup: CDR1 WSHSY, CDR2 SAAADI. V lost 1 base and J 2 bases, leaving 8 bases between the germline ends. CDR3 in amino acids: CASSEYRQQETQYF. The CDR3 DNA sequence: TGCGCCAGCAGTGAGTATCGGCAGCAAGAGACCCAGTACTTC.

This chain connects TRBV7-6 to TRBJ2-5; tentatively, D is TRBD1 (7 bases). The CDR3 loop spans 14 amino acids. V lost 5 bases to trimming and J lost 4 bases, with 14 bases between them. Germline CDR1 and CDR2: SGHVS and FNYEAQ. CDR3 sequence: CASSQEGALETQYF. CDR3 DNA: TGTGCCAGCAGCCAGGAGGGGGCGTTAGAGACCCAGTACTTC.

V and J are TRBV10-1 and TRBJ2-2, with D uncertain. Germline V gene lookup returns CDR1 WNHNN and CDR2 SYGVQD (reference sequence). This CDR3 spans 16 amino acids. The ends were cut back, 4 bases at V and 1 base at J, with 13 bases in the middle. CDR3 nucleotide sequence: TGCGCCAGCAGTGGGGTTCGGGTAAAGAACACCGGGGAGCTGTTTTTT. It specifies CASSGVRVKNTGELFF.

This chain joins TRBV6-4 and TRBJ1-5, with D uncertain. Trimming removed 5 bases at V and 6 bases at J, with 11 bases between. CDR3 length equals 13 residues. Per germline, CDR1 MRHNA and CDR2 SNTAGT. For the CDR3, the DNA is TGTGCCAGCAGTCCAGAGGACGGTCAGCCCCAGCATTTT. Protein: CASSPEDGQPQHF.

The rearrangement links TRBV7-3 to TRBJ2-2; 13 bases are shared with TRBD2. The V gene's germline CDR1 is SGHTA and CDR2 FQGTGA. The CDR3 totals 19 residues. V shed 4 bases, J shed 0 bases, and the junction held 8 bases outside the gene matches. The CDR3 region is CASSSPGLAGPANTGELFF. The CDR3, as DNA: TGTGCCAGCAGCTCTCCGGGACTAGCGGGACCGGCGAACACCGGGGAGCTGTTTTTT. Full variable domain (missing parts from reference TRBV7-3 and TRBJ2-2): GAGVSQTPSNKVTEKGKYVELRCDPISGHTALYWYRQSLGQGPEFLIYFQGTGAADDSGLPNDRFFAVRPEGSVSTLKIQRTERGDSAVYLCASSSPGLAGPANTGELFFGEGSRLTVL.